The text below deals with one TCR beta chain. Other nucleotide sequences in the sample specify the same CDR3. These data originate in a study of blood T cell repertoires in COVID-19. Across the study: COVID-19 samples from acute and convalescent phases originated in the United States, Italy and Spain. PBMCs, B-cell-depleted T cells, or T cells were the source of the cDNA or gDNA that made up the material.

CDR1 is SGHRS, CDR2 YFSETQ, per germline. CDR3 length: 14 amino acids. V shed 5 bases and J 5 bases; nucleotides not matched to a gene: 4. Source study methods: Reference gene primer amplification yielded estimated nucleated cell counts. The method was immunoSEQ multiplex PCR; TCRdb's version includes in-frame clones alone and lacks a portion of them. That table supplies the V and J calls and clone size; D and trimming were determined from the DNA. The sample holds about 200,000 clones, 80% to 85% seen once. This rearrangement joins TRBV5-1 to TRBJ1-4, with TRBD1 matching over 9 bases. This receptor was obtained from a woman older than 75 with COVID-19, enrolled during active disease. The sample was peripheral blood. The CDR3 sequence is CASSPGTGNEKLFF. The DNA for the CDR3 is TGCGCCAGCAGTCCCGGGACAGGGAATGAAAAACTGTTTTTT.